This T cell receptor beta chain comes out of a study of shared clonotypes between healthy human individuals. Overall study results and limits: With few donors, the genetic and exposure-history diversity represented was limited.

In the original processing: ImmunoSEQ output lacked quality scores and full-length reads, limiting matched filtering. Measured with immunoSEQ multiplex PCR; TCRdb has only the in-frame clones, and not every one. For V, J and clone size, that table is used; D and trimming come from the DNA. Among about 1.5 million clones, around 97% were seen once, and the ten largest hold roughly 1.2%. Splitting the CD4+ cells yielded a CD45RA+ naive subset and a CD45RA-negative memory subset. On this clone: The antigen is unknown.

The sequencing input was naive CD4+ T cells sorted from blood. Regarding subset: CD45RA+ positively selected. The clonotype was recovered from a man aged 25-45 years in good health.

The DNA of the CDR3 is TGTGCCAGCAGCCGGGCTCTGCGCTCCTACAATGAGCAGTTCTTC. It encodes CASSRALRSYNEQFF. The chain couples TRBV5-4 to TRBJ2-1; D ambiguous. Germline-derived CDR1 and CDR2 are SGHNT and YYREEE (reference sequence). Between the trimmed V and J ends, which lost 4 bases and 0 bases, there was a span of 11 bases. There are 15 residues in the CDR3.